These T cell receptor beta chains were read from a single sample in a study of shared clonotypes between healthy human individuals. Here immunoSEQ multiplex PCR was the method, and the copy in TCRdb shows in-frame clones only, minus some. Of approximately 99,000 clones detected, about 70% appear once; the ten largest clones hold about 24%. The sample was memory CD8+ T cells sorted from blood. The receptors derive from a woman aged 30 to 39 in good health. CDR3s include the opening cysteine and the closing phenylalanine or tryptophan. The D gene is left open where the match is weak. Only some rows state a clone size, as once, few, many or a class for expanded clones.

d_call j_call v_call clone_size cdr3_aa cdr3_nt
TRBD2 TRBJ2-7 TRBV15 few CATGVSAGGSYEQYF TGTGCCACCGGCGTTTCGGCGGGAGGCTCCTACGAGCAGTACTTC
. TRBJ2-6 TRBV25-1 . CASSGTGVSGANVLTF TGTGCCAGCAGTGGGACTGGTGTCTCTGGGGCCAACGTCCTGACTTTC
. TRBJ2-7 TRBV7-9 . CASSSSSSYEQYF TGTGCCAGCAGCTCGTCTAGCTCCTACGAGCAGTACTTC
. TRBJ1-3 TRBV7-2 . CASSSTDSSGNTIYF TGTGCCAGCAGCTCAACGGACAGCTCTGGAAACACCATATATTTT
. TRBJ2-2 TRBV15 . CATSRAGFGTGELFF TGTGCCACCAGCAGAGCCGGGTTCGGGACCGGGGAGCTGTTTTTT
. TRBJ2-7 TRBV4-1 . CASSQDASAYEQYF TGCGCCAGCAGCCAAGATGCCTCCGCCTACGAGCAGTACTTC
TRBD2 TRBJ2-3 TRBV5-1 few CAISTSGRARDTQYF TGCGCCATCTCTACTAGCGGGAGGGCACGAGATACGCAGTATTTT
TRBD2 TRBJ2-7 TRBV25-1 . CASSEEGGSYEQYF TGTGCCAGCAGTGAGGAGGGCGGGAGCTACGAGCAGTACTTC
TRBD1 TRBJ2-7 TRBV5-1 . CASSFGLGTGQSYEQYF TGCGCCAGCAGCTTTGGGTTGGGGACAGGGCAATCCTACGAGCAGTACTTC
TRBD1 TRBJ1-4 TRBV11-2 . CASSLTGYGAELFF TGTGCCAGCAGCTTGACAGGGTACGGCGCGGAACTGTTTTTT
TRBD1 TRBJ2-4 TRBV30 . CAWSIRTGRTKNIQYF TGTGCCTGGAGTATCAGGACAGGGAGGACCAAAAACATTCAGTACTTC
. TRBJ1-1 TRBV5-1 . CASSWRSPLLSPNEAFF TGCGCCAGCAGCTGGCGGTCGCCCCTACTCAGCCCAAATGAAGCTTTCTTT
. TRBJ1-5 TRBV19 . CASSIELDQPQHF TGTGCCAGTAGTATCGAGTTGGATCAGCCCCAGCATTTT
. TRBJ2-7 TRBV4-2 few CASSQDLGGTAYEQYF TGTGCCAGCAGCCAAGATCTTGGCGGGACAGCCTACGAGCAGTACTTC
. TRBJ1-5 TRBV2 . CASSESLAAIRPQHF TGTGCCAGCAGTGAAAGTTTAGCCGCCATAAGGCCCCAGCATTTT
. TRBJ1-2 TRBV29-1 . CTAQGREGYTF TGCACTGCTCAGGGGCGGGAGGGCTACACCTTC
. TRBJ2-6 TRBV6-7 . CASKDSESSGANVLTF TGTGCCAGCAAGGACAGCGAAAGCTCTGGGGCCAACGTCCTGACTTTC
. TRBJ1-6 TRBV4-2 . CASSPSRGEASPLHF TGTGCCAGCAGCCCTTCCAGGGGCGAGGCTTCACCCCTCCACTTT
. TRBJ2-7 TRBV11-2 . CASSLGLTYEQYF TGTGCCAGCAGCTTAGGGTTAACCTACGAGCAGTACTTC
. TRBJ2-7 TRBV2 many CASPKTRDVTYEQYF TGTGCCAGCCCAAAGACCAGGGATGTCACCTACGAGCAGTACTTC
TRBD2 TRBJ2-1 TRBV15 . CATSPGGGDNEQFF TGTGCCACCAGCCCCGGGGGGGGAGACAATGAGCAGTTCTTC
. TRBJ1-1 TRBV6-4 . CASRGTRENEAFF TGTGCCAGCAGAGGGACACGCGAGAATGAAGCTTTCTTT
. TRBJ1-4 TRBV27 . CASSPSGFTNEKLFF TGTGCCAGCAGTCCCTCGGGGTTCACTAATGAAAAACTGTTTTTT
. TRBJ1-2 TRBV30 . CAWSEGTNYGYTF TGTGCCTGGAGCGAGGGGACCAACTATGGCTACACCTTC
TRBD1 TRBJ2-7 TRBV18 many CASSPPGQRRSYEQYF TGTGCCAGCTCACCACCGGGACAGAGACGCTCCTACGAGCAGTACTTC
. TRBJ2-5 TRBV7-9 . CASSLERGLGETQYF TGTGCCAGCAGCTTAGAAAGAGGGTTAGGGGAGACCCAGTACTTC
TRBD1 TRBJ1-2 TRBV10-3 . CAISELPTGVDTF TGTGCCATCAGTGAGCTTCCGACAGGGGTGGACACCTTC
TRBD2 TRBJ2-7 TRBV2 few CASSEIGDYHTYEQYF TGTGCCAGCAGTGAAATCGGGGACTACCATACCTACGAGCAGTACTTC
. TRBJ2-7 TRBV19 . CASSSHGGPQDEQYF TGTGCCAGTAGTTCCCATGGCGGGCCGCAGGACGAGCAGTACTTC
TRBD2 TRBJ2-5 TRBV5-6 . CASSCGLAVLQETQYF TGTGCCAGCAGCTGTGGACTAGCGGTACTCCAAGAGACCCAGTACTTC
TRBD2 TRBJ2-7 TRBV7-8 . CASSLAFGLAKAYEQYF TGTGCCAGCAGCTTAGCCTTCGGACTAGCTAAAGCCTACGAGCAGTACTTC
TRBD2 TRBJ2-3 TRBV7-9 once CASRMGTSGTDTQYF TGTGCCAGCAGAATGGGGACTAGCGGCACAGATACGCAGTATTTT
. TRBJ2-7 TRBV10-2 . CASRQERGEVGYEQYF TGCGCCAGCCGCCAGGAACGGGGAGAGGTCGGCTACGAGCAGTACTTC